These 17 T cell receptor beta chains were all obtained from the same sample, sequenced in a study of T-cell memory formation after mild COVID-19. Via MiXCR, TCRdb re-called the 5' RACE reads, giving one row per CDR3 protein. The sample has about 340,000 distinct CDR3 sequences, approximately 15% seen once. Sample: PBMCs or a T cell subset sorted from them (not recorded which). Receptor source: a man in his late teens or twenties who had mild COVID-19 (a few samples of this study predate the infection). Cell type and time point are not known.

The table lists this clonotype with a few counts. V is TRBV6-5 and J is TRBJ2-3; D gene ambiguous. Germline V gene data show CDR1 as MNHEY and CDR2 as SVGAGI. This CDR3 is built from 13 residues. V was trimmed by 5 bases and J by 6 bases, leaving 12 bases between them. For the CDR3, the DNA is TGTGCCAGCAGTCACATACGGCAGGATACGCAGTATTTT. It encodes CASSHIRQDTQYF.

The chain joins TRBV5-1 to TRBJ2-6, with 7 bases fitting TRBD2. The CDR3 covers 17 residues. The V segment lost 3 bases and the J segment 0 bases; nucleotides outside the gene matches: 6. Germline lookup yields CDR1 SGHRS and CDR2 YFSETQ. CDR3 protein: CASSWEGSSSGANVLTF. For the CDR3, the DNA is TGCGCCAGCAGCTGGGAGGGGTCGAGCTCTGGGGCCAACGTCCTGACTTTC.

This clonotype was recorded a few times. V and J are TRBV18 and TRBJ2-1; 7 bases line up with TRBD1. This CDR3 spans 16 amino acids. The V and J ends lost 3 bases and 4 bases, in that order; junction bases with no gene match: 9. Germline values: CDR1 KGHSH, CDR2 LQKENI. The CDR3 protein is CASSPTIGTDYNEQFF. CDR3 DNA: TGTGCCAGCTCACCGACGATCGGGACAGATTACAATGAGCAGTTCTTC.

The chain has TRBV27 and TRBJ2-5, with D possibly called TRBD1 or TRBD2 (5 bases each). V shed 5 bases and J shed 1 base, with 14 bases lying between them. CDR3 size: 15 residues. The germline V gene has CDR1 MNHEY and CDR2 SMNVEV (reference sequence). CDR3 residues: CASSLWGSRQETQYF. CDR3 sequence (DNA): TGTGCCAGCAGTCTCTGGGGGAGCCGCCAAGAGACCCAGTACTTC.

This clonotype turned up a few times. The chain joins TRBV5-1 to TRBJ1-4; 7 nucleotides agree with TRBD1. CDR1 and CDR2 from the germline V gene are SGHRS and YFSETQ. V was pared by 0 bases and J by 8 bases, with 7 bases of the junction left unmatched. The CDR3 has 15 residues. The CDR3 here is CASSLEGGHGEKLFF. The CDR3 DNA sequence: TGCGCCAGCAGCTTGGAAGGGGGCCATGGGGAAAAACTGTTTTTT.

The CDR3 reads CASSWGETAYYGNTIYF. The CDR3 DNA sequence: TGTGCCAGCAGCTGGGGAGAGACAGCCTACTATGGAAACACCATATATTTT. The chain uses TRBV7-9 and TRBJ1-3; possibly TRBD1 for D (5 bases). From germline, CDR1 is SEHNR and CDR2 FQNEAQ (reference sequence). The CDR3 is 17 amino acids. Trimming pared 4 bases from V and 3 bases from J, leaving 19 bases between.

The rearrangement uses TRBV4-2 and TRBJ2-3; D perhaps matches TRBD2 (6 bases). The ends were cut back, 1 base at V and 5 bases at J, with 10 bases in the middle. CDR3 length: 14 residues. Germline CDR1 LGHNA, CDR2 YNFKEQ. The CDR3 loop is CASSQVGRGDTQYF. The CDR3 DNA reads TGTGCCAGCAGCCAAGTAGGGCGGGGAGATACGCAGTATTTT.

The chain combines TRBV7-2 with TRBJ2-4; no reliable D call. Germline loops: CDR1 SGHTA, CDR2 FQGNSA. Trimming removed 2 bases from V and 0 bases from J, with 11 bases in between. The length of the CDR3 is 16 residues. The CDR3 region has the DNA TGTGCCAGCAGCTTAATCGGGCAGGTAGCCAAAAACATTCAGTACTTC. This translates into CASSLIGQVAKNIQYF. Complete variable domain (other parts from reference TRBV7-2 and TRBJ2-4): GAGVSQSPSNKVTEKGKDVELRCDPISGHTALYWYRQSLGQGLEFLIYFQGNSAPDKSGLPSDRFSAERTGGSVSTLTIQRTQQEDSAVYLCASSLIGQVAKNIQYFGAGTRLSVL.

Comments on this clonotype: Just one base apart from a much larger clone, this may be a read error. The chain has TRBV12-3 or TRBV12-4 and TRBJ1-2, with D hard to call. This CDR3 spans 11 amino acids. Trimming stripped 4 bases from V and 4 bases from J, with 4 bases between. CDR3 in DNA: TGTGCCAGCAGTTATACCTATGGCTACACCTTC. Translated: CASSYTYGYTF.

This clonotype came up many times. This chain links TRBV7-8 with TRBJ2-7, with D possibly TRBD2 on 6 matching bases. The CDR3 contains 15 residues. V was cut by 5 bases and J by 7 bases, with 21 bases left in between. CDR1 and CDR2 (germline): SGHVS, FQNEAQ. The CDR3 DNA follows: TGTGCCAGCAGCCCCACGGAGGGCGTATCGCGGGAGCAGTACGTC. Its protein is CASSPTEGVSREQYV.

The sample holds many counts of this clonotype. At one of its ends the junction is not consistent with the germline gene, which may arise from a read error. The chain uses TRBV7-7 and TRBJ2-3; 14 nucleotides agree with TRBD2. The CDR3 totals 16 residues. Germline V gives CDR1 SSHAT, CDR2 FNYEAQ (reference sequence). The CDR3: CASSQGLAGDGDTQYF. Here the CDR3 DNA reads TGTGCTAGCAGCCAGGGACTAGCGGGGGACGGGGATACGCAGTATTTT.

The chain carries TRBV5-5 and TRBJ2-7; 12 bases line up with TRBD2. The V segment lost 1 base and the J segment 1 base; nucleotides outside the gene matches: 0. Germline V gene lookup returns CDR1 SGHKS and CDR2 YYEKEE (reference sequence). The CDR3 length is 15 residues. CDR3 amino acids: CASSLTSGRSYEQYF. CDR3 nucleotides: TGTGCCAGCAGCTTGACTAGCGGGAGGTCCTACGAGCAGTACTTC.

The genes are TRBV7-9 and TRBJ2-7, with D tentatively TRBD2 (6 bases). The CDR3 runs to 15 residues. Trimming removed 2 bases from V and 2 bases from J, with 13 bases in between. CDR1 is SEHNR, CDR2 FQNEAQ, per germline (reference sequence). The CDR3: CASSLLAGSPYEQYV. CDR3 DNA: TGTGCCAGCAGCTTATTGGCGGGGTCCCCCTACGAGCAGTACGTC.

This chain uses TRBV6-5 with TRBJ1-2; D call uncertain. The CDR3 covers 16 residues. The V end lost 0 bases, the J end lost 0 bases, and 11 bases lay between the germline ends. Per germline, CDR1 MNHEY and CDR2 SVGAGI. The CDR3, as DNA: TGTGCCAGCAGTTACTCGGGAGGGAGAGCTAACTATGGCTACACCTTC. Residues: CASSYSGGRANYGYTF.

This clonotype was found a few times. The CDR3 is CASKQTGTSGYNEQFF. The DNA of the CDR3 is TGTGCCAGCAAACAGACCGGGACTAGCGGATACAATGAGCAGTTCTTC. The gene calls are TRBV7-3 and TRBJ2-1; the match to TRBD2 covers 11 bases. Trimming removed 7 bases from V and 4 bases from J; junction bases left unmatched: 9. Looked up from germline, CDR1 is SGHTA and CDR2 is FQGTGA. This CDR3 comprises 16 residues.

This clonotype has more than one count but fewer than ten. The CDR3 region has the DNA TGCGCCAGCAGCCAGGTGGACAGGGGTTCACCCCTCCACTTT. It is translated as CASSQVDRGSPLHF. The chain carries TRBV4-1 and TRBJ1-6; 9 bases match TRBD1. The CDR3 extends over 14 amino acids. Germline-derived CDR1 and CDR2 are MGHRA and YSYEKL. V was pared by 3 bases and J by 9 bases, with 3 bases of the junction left unmatched.

CDR3 residues: CASSSAAGVAYGYTF. The CDR3 coding sequence is TGTGCCAGCAGTTCAGCTGCAGGGGTTGCCTATGGCTACACCTTC. This chain joins TRBV27 and TRBJ1-2; D perhaps matches TRBD1 (6 bases). The CDR3 extends over 15 amino acids. Germline V gene sequence: CDR1 MNHEY, CDR2 SMNVEV (reference sequence). The V end was cut by 4 bases, the J end by 4 bases, with 16 bases between.